The clone carrying this TCR beta chain showed up many times. The target antigen is unknown. This sample is drawn from a study of CD8 T cells in ankylosing spondylitis. Study-wide findings and caveats: Clones that were linked to disease were CD8+ and were relatively rare in peripheral blood. A TCR beta motif made of 7 to 9 highly homologous variants seemed typical of ankylosing spondylitis blood.

The V and J ends lost 4 bases and 0 bases respectively, with 15 bases between them. The CDR3 is made up of 16 amino acids. The germline gives CDR1 LGHDT, CDR2 YNNKEL (reference sequence). TCRdb processed the 5' RACE reads anew with MiXCR; each CDR3 protein has one entry. The data hold about 210,000 distinct CDR3 sequences, with approximately 7.3% observed a single time. This TCR came from a male donor with ankylosing spondylitis. The specimen was blood, either unsorted or a sorted T cell fraction (not recorded which). The chain has TRBV3-1 and TRBJ1-1; D is undetermined. The DNA for the CDR3 is TGTGCCAGCAGCCTTGGCGGGGTGTGGGTGAACACTGAAGCTTTCTTT. Protein sequence: CASSLGGVWVNTEAFF.